A selection of T cell receptor beta chains follows, all from one sample in a study of control samples from healthy donors and cancer patients. Assay: immunoSEQ multiplex PCR; the TCRdb copy retains only in-frame clones and omits some. The sample lists around 140,000 clones, 85% to 90% seen once, with approximately 7.5% in the top ten. The specimen sequenced was PBMCs. All receptors come from a man aged 45-65 years with head and neck cancer. The CDR3 runs from the conserved cysteine through the conserved F or W. The D gene is left open where the match is weak. Expanded clones are given a class, and other clones once, few, many or no size at all.

cdr3_nt: TGTGCCATCACGGATGGAGGGGGAAACAACTATGGCTACACCTTC; cdr3_aa: CAITDGGGNNYGYTF; d_call: .; clone_size: .; j_call: TRBJ1-2; v_call: TRBV10-3
cdr3_nt: TGTGCCAGCAGTTTGAATACAGGGTATGGCTACACCTTC; cdr3_aa: CASSLNTGYGYTF; d_call: .; clone_size: .; j_call: TRBJ1-2; v_call: TRBV12-3/TRBV12-4
cdr3_nt: TGTGCCAGCAGCCGTGTCGGGCCTGGAGGAGAGAGGCAGCCCCAGCATTTT; cdr3_aa: CASSRVGPGGERQPQHF; d_call: .; clone_size: once; j_call: TRBJ1-5; v_call: TRBV7-9
cdr3_nt: TGTGCCAGCAGCCGCGACAGGGAAGAGACCCAGTACTTC; cdr3_aa: CASSRDREETQYF; d_call: TRBD1; clone_size: .; j_call: TRBJ2-5; v_call: TRBV3-1/TRBV3-2
cdr3_nt: TGTGCCTGGAGTCCTCTTGCGCGCCCAGCGAACACTGAAGCTTTCTTT; cdr3_aa: CAWSPLARPANTEAFF; d_call: .; clone_size: .; j_call: TRBJ1-1; v_call: TRBV30
cdr3_nt: TGTGCCATCAGCATGACTAGCGGGGGGGGAGATACGCAGTATTTT; cdr3_aa: CAISMTSGGGDTQYF; d_call: TRBD2; clone_size: once; j_call: TRBJ2-3; v_call: TRBV10-3
cdr3_nt: TGTGCCAGCAGATCCTCCGGGACTAGCATTCACAATGAGCAGTTCTTC; cdr3_aa: CASRSSGTSIHNEQFF; d_call: TRBD2; clone_size: .; j_call: TRBJ2-1; v_call: TRBV6-6
cdr3_nt: TGTGCCAGCAGCTTTTCTGGGACAGGGGTCGGCACTGAAGCTTTCTTT; cdr3_aa: CASSFSGTGVGTEAFF; d_call: TRBD1; clone_size: .; j_call: TRBJ1-1; v_call: TRBV7-9
cdr3_nt: TGTGCCAGCAGCTTAGCGGGGGACACAGATACGCAGTATTTT; cdr3_aa: CASSLAGDTDTQYF; d_call: .; clone_size: .; j_call: TRBJ2-3; v_call: TRBV7-9
cdr3_nt: TGTGCCAGCAGTCCAGAAGGGGTCTATGAGCAGTTCTTC; cdr3_aa: CASSPEGVYEQFF; d_call: .; clone_size: .; j_call: TRBJ2-1; v_call: TRBV2
cdr3_nt: TGTGCCAGCAGTTCCAGACAGGGGGGCTATCAGCCCCAGCATTTT; cdr3_aa: CASSSRQGGYQPQHF; d_call: TRBD1; clone_size: .; j_call: TRBJ1-5; v_call: TRBV27
cdr3_nt: TGCAGTGCTAGTCATCGGAGCCGAGACGAGCAGTACTTC; cdr3_aa: CSASHRSRDEQYF; d_call: .; clone_size: .; j_call: TRBJ2-7; v_call: TRBV20-1
cdr3_nt: TGTGCCAGCAGCTTAGGCCCCCCGGGCCAATCGAATTCACCCCTCCACTTT; cdr3_aa: CASSLGPPGQSNSPLHF; d_call: .; clone_size: .; j_call: TRBJ1-6; v_call: TRBV5-4
cdr3_nt: TGTGCCACCTCTAGGAGAGAGGGTAATTCACCCCTCCACTTT; cdr3_aa: CATSRREGNSPLHF; d_call: .; clone_size: .; j_call: TRBJ1-6; v_call: TRBV6-5
cdr3_nt: TGTGCCAGTAGTACGACAGGAGACTTCTCCTACGAGCAGTACTTC; cdr3_aa: CASSTTGDFSYEQYF; d_call: .; clone_size: .; j_call: TRBJ2-7; v_call: TRBV19
cdr3_nt: TGTGCCAGCAGCGGCTCTAGCGGAGCCTACGAGCAGTACTTC; cdr3_aa: CASSGSSGAYEQYF; d_call: TRBD2; clone_size: .; j_call: TRBJ2-7; v_call: TRBV9
cdr3_nt: TGTGCCAGCAGCTTTAGAGTGTATAGCAATCAGCCCCAGCATTTT; cdr3_aa: CASSFRVYSNQPQHF; d_call: .; clone_size: .; j_call: TRBJ1-5; v_call: TRBV7-9
cdr3_nt: TGTGCCAGCAGCTTTACAGGGGTATACACTGAAGCTTTCTTT; cdr3_aa: CASSFTGVYTEAFF; d_call: TRBD1; clone_size: once; j_call: TRBJ1-1; v_call: TRBV7-2
cdr3_nt: TGCAGCGTGTGGACTCTCTATGGCTACACCTTC; cdr3_aa: CSVWTLYGYTF; d_call: .; clone_size: .; j_call: TRBJ1-2; v_call: TRBV20-1
cdr3_nt: TGCGCCAGCAGCCAAGTCGGGGGACAGGGCTATGGCTACACCTTC; cdr3_aa: CASSQVGGQGYGYTF; d_call: TRBD1; clone_size: .; j_call: TRBJ1-2; v_call: TRBV4-1
cdr3_nt: TGTGCCAGCAGTTCTAGCTCAATTTTCCGGGAGAACCAATACAATGAGCAGTTCTTC; cdr3_aa: CASSSSSIFRENQYNEQFF; d_call: .; clone_size: .; j_call: TRBJ2-1; v_call: TRBV28
cdr3_nt: TGTGCCACCAGCAGAATAACAGGGGGCTCAGGGGCCAACGTCCTGACTTTC; cdr3_aa: CATSRITGGSGANVLTF; d_call: TRBD1; clone_size: .; j_call: TRBJ2-6; v_call: TRBV15
cdr3_nt: TGTGCCAGCAGTTCAGGGGAATCCTACGAGCAGTACTTC; cdr3_aa: CASSSGESYEQYF; d_call: .; clone_size: .; j_call: TRBJ2-7; v_call: TRBV25-1
cdr3_nt: TGCGCCAGCAGCCAGGGACATGGTCCGATTGGAGAGACCCAGTACTTC; cdr3_aa: CASSQGHGPIGETQYF; d_call: .; clone_size: .; j_call: TRBJ2-5; v_call: TRBV5-1
cdr3_nt: TGTGCCAGCAGTGAAGTAGGTGAGCAGTTCTTC; cdr3_aa: CASSEVGEQFF; d_call: .; clone_size: .; j_call: TRBJ2-1; v_call: TRBV6-1
cdr3_nt: TGCGCCAGCAGCCAAGAGGGGCAGGGCTTTAATTCACCCCTCCACTTT; cdr3_aa: CASSQEGQGFNSPLHF; d_call: .; clone_size: .; j_call: TRBJ1-6; v_call: TRBV4-1
cdr3_nt: TGTGCCAGCAGCTTCAGCGGAAACACAGATACGCAGTATTTT; cdr3_aa: CASSFSGNTDTQYF; d_call: .; clone_size: .; j_call: TRBJ2-3; v_call: TRBV5-4
cdr3_nt: TGTGCCAGTGGGGGGAACACTGAAGCTTTCTTT; cdr3_aa: CASGGNTEAFF; d_call: .; clone_size: .; j_call: TRBJ1-1; v_call: TRBV7-6
cdr3_nt: TGTGCCAGCAGCAACCGACAGGGGATGAACTATGGCTACACCTTC; cdr3_aa: CASSNRQGMNYGYTF; d_call: TRBD1; clone_size: .; j_call: TRBJ1-2; v_call: TRBV11-2
cdr3_nt: TGTGCCAGCTCGCCCCCGGCGGGGATACATGAGCAGTTCTTC; cdr3_aa: CASSPPAGIHEQFF; d_call: .; clone_size: .; j_call: TRBJ2-1; v_call: TRBV18
cdr3_nt: TGCAGCGTTGAGGGCCGGCGGGTGTACACTGAAGCTTTCTTT; cdr3_aa: CSVEGRRVYTEAFF; d_call: .; clone_size: .; j_call: TRBJ1-1; v_call: TRBV29-1
cdr3_nt: TGTGCCAGCAGTCCCCGACTAGCGGGAACCTACGAGCAGTACTTC; cdr3_aa: CASSPRLAGTYEQYF; d_call: TRBD2; clone_size: .; j_call: TRBJ2-7; v_call: TRBV27
cdr3_nt: TGCGCCAGCAGTGAGTCGAGGGGGACGTACAATGAGCAGTTCTTC; cdr3_aa: CASSESRGTYNEQFF; d_call: .; clone_size: .; j_call: TRBJ2-1; v_call: TRBV10-2
cdr3_nt: TGCGCCAGCAGCTCCTCAGGTCGGTTGGCGTATGGCTACACCTTC; cdr3_aa: CASSSSGRLAYGYTF; d_call: .; clone_size: .; j_call: TRBJ1-2; v_call: TRBV5-1
cdr3_nt: TGTGCCAGCACCGAGATCTCCCAAGAGACCCAGTACTTC; cdr3_aa: CASTEISQETQYF; d_call: .; clone_size: .; j_call: TRBJ2-5; v_call: TRBV5-6
cdr3_nt: TGTGCCAGCAGCTTAGTTCAGACGGGAGTTGATGAGCAGTTCTTC; cdr3_aa: CASSLVQTGVDEQFF; d_call: .; clone_size: .; j_call: TRBJ2-1; v_call: TRBV7-9
cdr3_nt: TGTGCCAGCAGCGTATGGCAAAATGCTAACTATGGCTACACCTTC; cdr3_aa: CASSVWQNANYGYTF; d_call: .; clone_size: .; j_call: TRBJ1-2; v_call: TRBV9
cdr3_nt: TGTGCCAGCAGTTCCATTTCCGGGACAGGGGGCGAGCAGTACTTC; cdr3_aa: CASSSISGTGGEQYF; d_call: TRBD1; clone_size: .; j_call: TRBJ2-7; v_call: TRBV28
cdr3_nt: TGTGCCAGTAGTCTTATCCCGGGACAGGGGGGATTTCAGCCCCAGCATTTT; cdr3_aa: CASSLIPGQGGFQPQHF; d_call: TRBD1; clone_size: .; j_call: TRBJ1-5; v_call: TRBV19
cdr3_nt: TGCGCCAGCAGCCAACAATGGGACTGGACCGGAGATACGCAGTATTTT; cdr3_aa: CASSQQWDWTGDTQYF; d_call: .; clone_size: .; j_call: TRBJ2-3; v_call: TRBV4-1
cdr3_nt: TGTGCCAGCAGTTTAAGGTCCGGAGGGCCGCGGGGAGAGCAGTACTTC; cdr3_aa: CASSLRSGGPRGEQYF; d_call: .; clone_size: .; j_call: TRBJ2-7; v_call: TRBV27
cdr3_nt: TGTGCCAGCAAGGACGTAGGGACAGATACGCAGTATTTT; cdr3_aa: CASKDVGTDTQYF; d_call: .; clone_size: .; j_call: TRBJ2-3; v_call: TRBV12-3/TRBV12-4
cdr3_nt: TGTGCCACCAGCAGAGGGCGCGGGACCCGGGAGAATGAGCAGTTCTTC; cdr3_aa: CATSRGRGTRENEQFF; d_call: .; clone_size: .; j_call: TRBJ2-1; v_call: TRBV15
cdr3_nt: TGTGCCAGCAGCACTAGCGGGGGGACCCAAGAGACCCAGTACTTC; cdr3_aa: CASSTSGGTQETQYF; d_call: TRBD2; clone_size: .; j_call: TRBJ2-5; v_call: TRBV9
cdr3_nt: TGTGCCAGTAGTGCGACCCCGAGCTCTGGGGCCAACGTCCTGACTTTC; cdr3_aa: CASSATPSSGANVLTF; d_call: .; clone_size: .; j_call: TRBJ2-6; v_call: TRBV19
cdr3_nt: TGTGCCACCCGACGGTCGGGCACCGGGGAGCTGTTTTTT; cdr3_aa: CATRRSGTGELFF; d_call: .; clone_size: .; j_call: TRBJ2-2; v_call: TRBV2
cdr3_nt: TGTGCCAGCAGTGAAGGCGGGACAGCCCGAACCATGGACATTCAGTACTTC; cdr3_aa: CASSEGGTARTMDIQYF; d_call: .; clone_size: .; j_call: TRBJ2-4; v_call: TRBV2
cdr3_nt: TGTGCCAGCAGCCAGCCCGCCCTGGGGGGCAGAGAGACCCAGTACTTC; cdr3_aa: CASSQPALGGRETQYF; d_call: .; clone_size: .; j_call: TRBJ2-5; v_call: TRBV3-1/TRBV3-2
cdr3_nt: TGTGCCAGCAGTGCCCCACCCCAGCGGGACTCCTACAATGAGCAGTTCTTC; cdr3_aa: CASSAPPQRDSYNEQFF; d_call: TRBD2; clone_size: .; j_call: TRBJ2-1; v_call: TRBV25-1
cdr3_nt: TGTGCCAGCACCCCACAATCTGGGGCCAACGTCCTGACTTTC; cdr3_aa: CASTPQSGANVLTF; d_call: .; clone_size: .; j_call: TRBJ2-6; v_call: TRBV6-5
cdr3_nt: TGTGCCAGCAGTGAAACAGGGACAGGGGCTTCCATGAACACTGAAGCTTTCTTT; cdr3_aa: CASSETGTGASMNTEAFF; d_call: TRBD1; clone_size: .; j_call: TRBJ1-1; v_call: TRBV2